Each of the 18 T cell receptor beta chains below was sequenced from the same sample in a study of blood T cells in healthy people across ages. Combining a sample-barcoded 5' primer with a J-beta primer mix, a second PCR ran for about 7 to 11 cycles. Via MiXCR, TCRdb re-called the 5' RACE reads, giving one row per CDR3 protein. The table includes about 1.6 million distinct CDR3 sequences, 30% to 35% detected once. Sequenced input: blood. The receptors come from a woman aged 30 to 39 in good health.

This chain uses TRBV5-6 with TRBJ2-1, with D perhaps given as TRBD1 or TRBD2 (5 bases each). V lost 4 bases, J lost 7 bases, and 18 bases lay in between. This CDR3 comprises 15 residues. Per the germline V gene, CDR1 is SGHDT and CDR2 is YYEEEE. Here the CDR3 DNA reads TGTGCCAGCAGCCTGGGACGGAAGATATTTAATGAGCAGTTCTTC. Residues: CASSLGRKIFNEQFF.

The J gene is TRBJ2-1, the V gene TRBV7-6, with D possibly TRBD1 on 6 matching bases. From germline, CDR1 is SGHVS and CDR2 FNYEAQ. The CDR3 contains 16 residues. Trimming shortened V by 5 bases and J by 4 bases, and 18 bases separated the two germline ends. The CDR3: CASSQGLGDAYNEQFF. The DNA for the CDR3 is TGTGCCAGCAGCCAGGGGTTGGGGGACGCGTACAATGAGCAGTTCTTC.

The chain joins TRBV28 to TRBJ2-1; 9 positions agree with TRBD2. Germline lookup yields CDR1 MDHEN and CDR2 SYDVKM. The CDR3 loop spans 15 amino acids. J lost 8 bases, V lost 0 bases, and 5 bases had no gene match. CDR3 nucleotide sequence: TGTGCCAGCAGTTTATGGGGCGGGGGGGGCGATGAGCAGTTCTTC. Amino acids: CASSLWGGGGDEQFF.

This clonotype was recorded many times. The chain employs TRBV7-9 and TRBJ2-7, with 10 positions matching TRBD2. Looked up from germline, CDR1 is SEHNR and CDR2 is FQNEAQ (reference sequence). The CDR3 has 15 amino acids. V was pared by 5 bases and J by 3 bases, with 7 bases of the junction left unmatched. CDR3 DNA sequence: TGTGCCAGCAGCGAAATAGCGGGAGGTCACTACGAGCAGTACTTC. Protein product: CASSEIAGGHYEQYF.

The gene calls are TRBV3-1 and TRBJ2-3; tentative D call: TRBD2 (5 bases). The germline V and J ends were trimmed by 1 base and 5 bases, with 13 bases remaining between them. Germline values: CDR1 LGHDT, CDR2 YNNKEL (reference sequence). The CDR3 consists of 15 residues. The CDR3 spells CASSQGELVLDTQYF. As DNA, the CDR3 is TGTGCCAGCAGCCAAGGGGAACTAGTTCTAGATACGCAGTATTTT.

Ten or more counts support this clonotype. The chain is built from TRBV20-1 and TRBJ2-5, with 8 positions matching TRBD1. The CDR3 length is 13 residues. Trimming at V came to 6 bases and at J to 2 bases, leaving 5 bases not matched to a gene. The V gene's germline CDR1 is DFQATT and CDR2 SNEGSKA (reference sequence). CDR3 loop: CSAVRTGQETQYF. CDR3 in DNA: TGCAGTGCCGTGAGGACAGGGCAAGAGACCCAGTACTTC.

V usage is TRBV6-1 and J usage is TRBJ2-5; TRBD2 might be the D (5 bases). The DNA end is a closer match to TRBJ2-7, so the J assignment may be wrong. The CDR3 is 14 residues long. The V gene's germline CDR1 is MNHNS and CDR2 SASEGT. The CDR3 DNA reads TGTGCCAGCGAACTTGGCGCGTCTCGGGGCGAGCAGTACTTC. Protein product: CASELGASRGEQYF.

This clonotype was seen a handful of times. The chain employs TRBV4-2 and TRBJ2-5; 11 nucleotides agree with TRBD2. V was clipped by 3 bases and J by 2 bases; unmatched bases: 5. CDR3 length equals 16 residues. Germline V lookup: CDR1 LGHNA, CDR2 YNFKEQ. CDR3 sequence: CASSHLAGGGQETQYF. The CDR3 DNA reads as TGTGCCAGCAGCCACCTAGCGGGAGGTGGTCAAGAGACCCAGTACTTC.

This sequence joins TRBV12-3 or TRBV12-4 and TRBJ1-6; tentatively, D is TRBD1 (6 bases). This CDR3 is 15 amino acids long. V shed 9 bases and J shed 3 bases, with 15 bases lying between them. CDR3 amino acids: CASRVDRNYNSPLHF. Written as DNA, the CDR3 is TGTGCCAGTAGGGTCGACAGGAACTATAATTCACCCCTCCACTTT.

This clonotype was picked up a small number of times. J is TRBJ1-1 and V is TRBV5-1, with unresolved D. CDR3 size: 14 residues. The germline gives CDR1 SGHRS, CDR2 YFSETQ. Trimming removed 2 bases at V and 3 bases at J, with 11 bases between. CDR3 sequence reads: CASSLRPWDTEAFF. In nucleotides, the CDR3 is TGCGCCAGCAGCTTAAGGCCATGGGACACTGAAGCTTTCTTT.

The chain employs TRBV9 and TRBJ2-7; 9 bases map to TRBD2. The germline gives CDR1 SGDLS, CDR2 YYNGEE. The trim removed 4 bases at V and 6 bases at J, leaving 8 bases unmatched. This CDR3 comprises 14 residues. The CDR3 nucleotides read TGTGCCAGCAGCCCTGCCGGCGGGAGGGCCGAGCAGTACTTC. Translation gives CASSPAGGRAEQYF.

The chain couples TRBV12-5 to TRBJ2-1; TRBD2 agrees at 8 bases. The CDR3 contains 16 residues. V was pared by 3 bases and J by 7 bases, with 11 bases of the junction left unmatched. CDR1 is LGHNT and CDR2 is FRNRAP in the germline V gene. Here the CDR3 reads CASGLDGGRKENEQFF. CDR3 bases: TGTGCTAGTGGTTTAGATGGCGGGAGGAAGGAGAATGAGCAGTTCTTC. Variable domain in full (rest from reference TRBV12-5 and TRBJ2-1): DARVTQTPRHKVTEMGQEVTMRCQPILGHNTVFWYRQTMMQGLELLAYFRNRAPLDDSGMPKDRFSAEMPDATLATLKIQPSEPRDSAVYFCASGLDGGRKENEQFFGPGTRLTVL.

The chain combines TRBV12-3 or TRBV12-4 with TRBJ2-5; 9 nucleotides match TRBD2. The length of the CDR3 is 15 residues. The ends lost 6 bases at V and 11 bases at J; junction bases unmatched: 16. CDR3 in amino acids: CASRVLAGSDNEQYF. The CDR3 nucleotides read TGTGCCAGCAGGGTCCTAGCGGGAAGCGACAATGAGCAGTACTTC.

The rearrangement links TRBV5-1 to TRBJ2-1; 8 bases are shared with TRBD2. Trimming cost V 2 bases and J 8 bases; bases outside gene matches: 18. This CDR3 comprises 18 residues. The germline gives CDR1 SGHRS, CDR2 YFSETQ. The CDR3, as DNA: TGCGCCAGCAGCTTTATTGGGCGACGGGGGCGGGGGGACGATGAGCAGTTCTTC. It is translated as CASSFIGRRGRGDDEQFF.

This clonotype was picked up a small number of times. V gene TRBV6-5 combines with J gene TRBJ1-4, with 8 bases aligning to TRBD1. From germline, CDR1 is MNHEY and CDR2 SVGAGI. The CDR3 covers 15 residues. V lost 7 bases and J lost 8; bases outside the gene matches: 12. The CDR3 region has the DNA TGTGCCAGCAAACTAGGGACAGGAGGCGGCGAAAAACTGTTTTTT. Protein product: CASKLGTGGGEKLFF.

Concerning this clonotype itself: Sequence at one end of the junction differs from germline and may be a read error. This sequence joins TRBV10-3 and TRBJ1-5; the D is unclear. Germline assignment: CDR1 ENHRY and CDR2 SYGVKD. The CDR3 length is 14 residues. CDR3 nucleotide sequence: TGTGCCACCAGTGAGTCGGCAAATAATCAGCCCCAGCATTTT. It specifies CATSESANNQPQHF.

V usage is TRBV7-8 and J usage is TRBJ2-3, with 8 positions matching TRBD2. Germline assignment: CDR1 SGHVS and CDR2 FQNEAQ. The CDR3 loop spans 18 amino acids. Germline trimming cut 6 bases from V and 4 bases from J; bases unmatched to any gene: 18. In DNA, the CDR3 is TGTGCCAGCAGTTCTAAACGACAACCGGGACTAGGGTCAGATACGCAGTATTTT. Translation: CASSSKRQPGLGSDTQYF.

The V gene is TRBV6-2 or TRBV6-3, the J gene TRBJ1-5, with 10 bases identical to TRBD1. CDR1 MNHEY and CDR2 SVGEGT come from the germline V gene. The CDR3 sequence is 16 residues long. Unmatched junction bases numbered 10, after V lost 2 bases and J lost 9 bases. The CDR3 DNA is TGTGCCAGCAGTTACGGGGGACAGGGGCTTATTCGGCCCCAGCATTTT. The encoded protein is CASSYGGQGLIRPQHF.